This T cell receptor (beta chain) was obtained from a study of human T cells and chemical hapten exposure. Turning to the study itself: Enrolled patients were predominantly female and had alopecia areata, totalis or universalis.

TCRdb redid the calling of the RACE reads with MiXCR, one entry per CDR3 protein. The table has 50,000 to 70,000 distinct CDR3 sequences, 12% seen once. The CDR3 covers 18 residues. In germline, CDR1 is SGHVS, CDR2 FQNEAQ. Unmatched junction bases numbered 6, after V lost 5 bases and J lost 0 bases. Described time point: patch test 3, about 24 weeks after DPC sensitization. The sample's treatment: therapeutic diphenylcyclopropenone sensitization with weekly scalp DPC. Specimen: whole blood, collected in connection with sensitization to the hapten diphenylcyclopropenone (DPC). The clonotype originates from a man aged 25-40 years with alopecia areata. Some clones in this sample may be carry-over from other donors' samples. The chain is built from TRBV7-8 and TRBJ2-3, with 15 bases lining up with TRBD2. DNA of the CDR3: TGTGCCAGCAGCCCCGGACTAGCGGGGGGGTCTAGCACAGATACGCAGTATTTT. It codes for CASSPGLAGGSSTDTQYF.